These 18 T cell receptor beta chains originate from one sample sequenced in a study of T cells expressing NK-cell markers. Reprocessing the 5' RACE reads, TCRdb reports a single entry for every CDR3 protein and omits DNA. In total, the table holds under 500,000 distinct CDR3 sequences. Sequences were obtained from blood T cells: a sorted CD56 or NKG2C T cell subset, CD4+ or CD8+ T cells, or bulk PBMC T cells (not recorded which). These receptors originate from a woman between 18 and 69 years old in good health.

This chain uses TRBV20-1 with TRBJ2-2; TCRdb's D call of TRBD2 is untestable without DNA. CDR3 length: 18 residues. CDR1 is DFQATT, CDR2 SNEGSKA, per germline (reference sequence). The CDR3 here is CSARESALGYRNTGELFF.

V and J are TRBV6-1 and TRBJ1-3; the D call of TRBD1 rests on TCRdb alone, since no DNA is present to check it. Germline V gives CDR1 MNHNS, CDR2 SASEGT. The CDR3 runs 16 residues. This chain's CDR3 is CASSPRPATGTHTIYF.

The V gene is TRBV12-3 or TRBV12-4, the J gene TRBJ2-3; TCRdb indicates TRBD1, and absent DNA this call remains unverified. This CDR3 contains 15 residues. The CDR3 reads CASILQGGRTDTQYF.

The chain employs TRBV7-9 and TRBJ1-5; with no DNA, the TCRdb D assignment of TRBD1 cannot be verified. This CDR3 spans 14 amino acids. CDR1 and CDR2 (germline): SEHNR, FQNEAQ (reference sequence). This CDR3 is CASSLGQGYQPQHF.

The rearrangement links TRBV10-3 to TRBJ2-3; without DNA, the TCRdb call of TRBD1 cannot be checked. This CDR3 is 16 amino acids long. Germline-derived CDR1 and CDR2 are ENHRY and SYGVKD. The CDR3 loop reads CAINVGPGAHTDTQYF.

The chain links TRBV20-1 to TRBJ2-7; TCRdb's D gene call, TRBD1, goes unchecked for lack of DNA. The CDR3 length is 14 residues. Per the germline V gene, CDR1 is DFQATT and CDR2 is SNEGSKA (reference sequence). CDR3 region: CSATRGQGRSEQYF.

V usage is TRBV28 and J usage is TRBJ2-7; the D gene TCRdb calls, TRBD1, cannot be checked with no DNA. This CDR3 has 15 amino acids. Germline V CDR1 and CDR2: MDHEN, SYDVKM. The CDR3 protein is CASSLVRQGGYEQYF.

The V gene is TRBV7-2, the J gene TRBJ2-3. This CDR3 spans 14 amino acids. Germline V gene data show CDR1 as SGHTA and CDR2 as FQGNSA. CDR3 loop: CASSSGRTTATQYF.

The V and J genes are TRBV15 and TRBJ2-3; the TRBD2 assignment by TCRdb is unverifiable without DNA. CDR1 and CDR2 from the germline V gene are LNHNV and YYDKDF (reference sequence). This CDR3 spans 18 amino acids. The CDR3 sequence: CATSSFQGTSGSLDTQYF.

The CDR3 sequence: CSARAGSSYNEQFF. V and J are TRBV20-1 and TRBJ2-1. From germline, CDR1 is DFQATT and CDR2 SNEGSKA (reference sequence). The CDR3 is 14 amino acids.

V is TRBV24-1 and J is TRBJ1-1. This CDR3 has 13 residues. Germline lookup yields CDR1 KGHDR and CDR2 SFDVKD. CDR3: CATSDGLNTEAFF.

The rearrangement joins TRBV20-1 to TRBJ2-1; TCRdb indicates TRBD2, and absent DNA this call remains unverified. This CDR3 comprises 14 residues. The germline gives CDR1 DFQATT, CDR2 SNEGSKA (reference sequence). CDR3 sequence: CSASLAYSYNEQFF.

CDR3: CASQTGVETQYF. The chain is built from TRBV12-3 or TRBV12-4 and TRBJ2-5; TCRdb selects TRBD1, and the lack of DNA leaves this call unchecked. The CDR3 is 12 amino acids.

V is TRBV7-9 and J is TRBJ2-1; TCRdb's assignment of TRBD1 cannot be checked, as there is no DNA. Germline assignment: CDR1 SEHNR and CDR2 FQNEAQ (reference sequence). The CDR3 has 17 residues. CDR3: CASSDRDRGPSYNEQFF.

The chain has TRBV10-3 and TRBJ1-2; TCRdb indicates TRBD1, and absent DNA this call remains unverified. CDR1 is ENHRY, CDR2 SYGVKD, per germline. The CDR3 sequence is 13 residues long. The CDR3 spells CAIHPGDPMGYTF.

The chain combines TRBV11-2 with TRBJ2-3; TCRdb designates TRBD2, a call that cannot be tested without DNA. This CDR3 region has 16 residues. From germline, CDR1 is SGHAT and CDR2 FQNNGV. CDR3 residues: CASSLGPAGVLGTLYF.

The chain combines TRBV6-1 with TRBJ2-1; the TRBD2 assignment by TCRdb is unverifiable without DNA. From germline, CDR1 is MNHNS and CDR2 SASEGT. CDR3 length equals 15 residues. This CDR3 reads CASSEVAGGNNEQFF.

The CDR3 sequence is CASSDLAGGYNEQFF. The chain uses TRBV10-1 and TRBJ2-1; the TRBD2 assignment by TCRdb is unverifiable without DNA. Germline lookup yields CDR1 WNHNN and CDR2 SYGVQD (reference sequence). The CDR3 has 15 amino acids.